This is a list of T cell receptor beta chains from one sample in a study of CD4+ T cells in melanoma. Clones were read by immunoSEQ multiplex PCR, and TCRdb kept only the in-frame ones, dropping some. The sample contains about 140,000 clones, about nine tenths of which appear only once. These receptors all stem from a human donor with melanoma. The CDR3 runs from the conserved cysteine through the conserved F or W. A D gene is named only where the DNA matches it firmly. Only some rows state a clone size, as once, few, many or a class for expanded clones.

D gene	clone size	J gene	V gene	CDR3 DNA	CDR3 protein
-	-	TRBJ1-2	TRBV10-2	TGCGCCAGCAGTCCTCCCCCGGGCTCGCCCTTC	CASSPPPGSPF
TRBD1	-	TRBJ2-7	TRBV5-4	TGTGCCAGCAGCAACCTGGACAGGAGCTGGGACGAGCAGTACTTC	CASSNLDRSWDEQYF
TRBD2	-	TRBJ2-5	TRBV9	TGTGCCAGCAACATAGCGGGGCAGGAGACCCAGTACTTC	CASNIAGQETQYF
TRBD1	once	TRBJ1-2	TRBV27	TGTGCCAGCAGTCTGGACAGGGAGTATGGCTACACCTTC	CASSLDREYGYTF
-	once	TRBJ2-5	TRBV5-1	TGCGCCAGCAGCCCGGGGGGCCTGCGGGGGCGAGAGACCCAGTACTTC	CASSPGGLRGRETQYF
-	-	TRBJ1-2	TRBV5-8	TGTGCCACAACAATACAGAGCCTCTATGGCTACACCTTC	CATTIQSLYGYTF
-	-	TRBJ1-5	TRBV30	TGTGCCTGGACCAGGGACAATAGCAATCAGCCCCAGCATTTT	CAWTRDNSNQPQHF
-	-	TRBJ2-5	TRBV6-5	TGTGCCAGCAGACGAACCCTCTTCGGGTATGGGACCCAGTACTTC	CASRRTLFGYGTQYF
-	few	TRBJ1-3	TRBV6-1	TGTGCCAGCAGTGAAGCGCTTCGGATCAACTCTGGAAACACCATATATTTT	CASSEALRINSGNTIYF
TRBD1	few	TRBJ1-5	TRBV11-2	TGTGCCAGCAAGGACAGGGGGCGAGGACAGCCCCAGCATTTT	CASKDRGRGQPQHF
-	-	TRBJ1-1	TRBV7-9	TGTGCCAGTGCGCCGTTTCAGGCCGGGAACACTGAAGCTTTCTTT	CASAPFQAGNTEAFF
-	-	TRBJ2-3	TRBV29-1	TGCAGCGTTGAATCGTCAGCCACAGATACGCAGTATTTT	CSVESSATDTQYF
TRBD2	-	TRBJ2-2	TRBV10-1	TGCGCCAGCAGTGAGTCGGCTAGCGGGGGATACACCGGGGAGCTGTTTTTT	CASSESASGGYTGELFF
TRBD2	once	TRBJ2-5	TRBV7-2	TGTGCCAGCAGCTTAGGGGGGACTAGAAGGGAGACCCAGTACTTC	CASSLGGTRRETQYF
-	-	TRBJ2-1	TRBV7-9	TGTGCCAGCAGTATCGGGGGCATCTCCTACAATGAGCAGTTCTTC	CASSIGGISYNEQFF
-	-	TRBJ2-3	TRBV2	TGTGCCAGCAGTGAAAAGGGGCAGGCCTTAAGGTATTTT	CASSEKGQALRYF
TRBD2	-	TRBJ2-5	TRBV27	TGTGCCAGCAGTTTTAGCGGGGGGGAGGTAGAGACCCAGTACTTC	CASSFSGGEVETQYF
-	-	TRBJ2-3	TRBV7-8	TGTGCCAGCAGCTCCGGGCCCAACACAGATACGCAGTATTTT	CASSSGPNTDTQYF
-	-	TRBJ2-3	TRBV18	TGTGCCAGCTCACCACCCGGAGGAGCCAGAGATACGCAGTATTTT	CASSPPGGARDTQYF
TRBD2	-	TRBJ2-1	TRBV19	TGTGCCAGTACCGGGATAGCGGGGGGGGAGGATGAGCAGTTCTTC	CASTGIAGGEDEQFF
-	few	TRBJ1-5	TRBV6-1	TGTGCCAGCGTCGGGGGGTATAGCAATCAGCCCCAGCATTTT	CASVGGYSNQPQHF
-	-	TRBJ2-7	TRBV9	TGTGCCAGCAGCACCCACACCGGGACGGGTTCCTACGAGCAGTACTTC	CASSTHTGTGSYEQYF
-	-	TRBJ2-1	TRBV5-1	TGCGCCAGCAGCTACGGACAGAGCTCCTACAATGAGCAGTTCTTC	CASSYGQSSYNEQFF
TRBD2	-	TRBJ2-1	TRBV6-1	TGTGCCAGCAGATTAGCGGGTGAGCAGTTCTTC	CASRLAGEQFF
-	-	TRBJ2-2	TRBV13	TGTGCCAGCAGCTTATCTTTGACTACCGGGGAGCTGTTTTTT	CASSLSLTTGELFF
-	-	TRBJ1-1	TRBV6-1	TGTGCCAGCAGTGAAGGGGGGTCGAACACTGAAGCTTTCTTT	CASSEGGSNTEAFF
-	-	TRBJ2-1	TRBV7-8	TGTGCCAGCAGCCGTCCAGGTGAGCAGTTCTTC	CASSRPGEQFF
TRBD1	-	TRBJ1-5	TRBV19	TGTGCCAGTATCGGCGGACAGGGGGCAGGAGGTCAGCCCCAGCATTTT	CASIGGQGAGGQPQHF